This paragraph covers one T cell receptor (beta chain) sequence. No antigen is known for it. This CDR3 has 15 residues. Germline V gene data show CDR1 as MNHNS and CDR2 as SASEGT. The V and J ends lost 5 bases and 6 bases respectively, with 19 bases between them. Amplification used 60 Vbeta primers and 13 Jbeta primers. This table comes from immunoSEQ multiplex PCR, and its TCRdb copy is limited to in-frame clones, with some not included. This table has approximately 190,000 clones, more than 75% appearing once. The data belong to a study of cytomegalovirus exposure and HLA in healthy donors. Donors in the study were healthy people who gave bone marrow. Notes on the study in general: The study assumed roughly uniform donor sequencing depth for presence/absence analyses.

The sequence came from a young woman in good health and CMV-seronegative. The rearrangement uses TRBV6-1 and TRBJ1-2; D may be TRBD1 (5 bases). Sequencing was performed on PBMCs. In DNA form, the CDR3 reads TGTGCCAGCAGTCGCACCGGGGGGGATGCGGATGGCTACACCTTC. This sequence encodes CASSRTGGDADGYTF.